This is a list of T cell receptor beta chains from one sample in a study of technical replicates of blood from a handful of donors. Assay: immunoSEQ multiplex PCR; the TCRdb copy retains only in-frame clones and omits some. The table lists tens of thousands of clones, approximately 96% of them singletons. Sequences were obtained from T cells isolated from PBMCs. The receptors shown here come from a human donor in good health. The CDR3 runs from the conserved cysteine through the conserved F or W. A D gene is named only where the DNA matches it firmly. Clone size is stated in some rows and not others, as once, few, many or a class when expanded.

d_call	v_call	j_call	clone_size	cdr3_length	cdr3_aa	cdr3_nt
TRBD1	TRBV5-1	TRBJ2-7	NA	14	CASSLGDRAHEQYF	TGCGCCAGCAGCTTGGGGGACAGGGCCCACGAGCAGTACTTC
NA	TRBV20-1	TRBJ2-1	NA	11	CSARLGSEQFF	TGCAGTGCTAGGTTAGGGAGTGAGCAGTTCTTC
NA	TRBV19	TRBJ1-1	NA	15	CASSIVSTASNEAFF	TGTGCCAGTAGTATAGTTTCCACAGCTTCTAATGAAGCTTTCTTT
TRBD2	TRBV13	TRBJ2-7	NA	13	CASSLAGGYEQYF	TGTGCCAGCAGCTTAGCGGGAGGGTACGAGCAGTACTTC
NA	TRBV27	TRBJ1-2	NA	15	CASSPLDRTNYGYTF	TGTGCCAGCAGTCCTCTCGACAGGACTAACTATGGCTACACCTTC
NA	TRBV2	TRBJ2-7	NA	12	CASRYKPYEQYF	TGTGCCAGCAGATACAAACCCTACGAGCAGTACTTC
NA	TRBV7-3	TRBJ2-1	once	13	CASSYQRYNEQFF	TGTGCCAGCAGCTACCAGCGCTACAATGAGCAGTTCTTC
NA	TRBV4-1	TRBJ2-2	NA	14	CASRTVPNTGELFF	TGCGCCAGCCGGACAGTTCCGAACACCGGGGAGCTGTTTTTT
TRBD2	TRBV30	TRBJ2-3	NA	15	CAFLWTSGRTDTQYF	TGTGCCTTCCTTTGGACTAGCGGGAGGACAGATACGCAGTATTTT
TRBD1	TRBV11-2	TRBJ1-1	NA	11	CASSLQGGAFF	TGTGCCAGCAGCTTACAGGGGGGAGCTTTCTTT
TRBD1	TRBV7-2	TRBJ1-2	NA	15	CASSPTRGQGRGYTF	TGTGCCAGCAGCCCTACTCGGGGACAGGGGAGAGGCTACACCTTC
NA	TRBV11-2	TRBJ2-2	NA	14	CASSLVRGEVELFF	TGTGCCAGCAGCTTAGTCCGGGGAGAGGTGGAGCTGTTTTTT
TRBD2	TRBV5-6	TRBJ2-7	NA	17	CASSWGHPGLAGDEQYF	TGTGCCAGCAGCTGGGGCCATCCCGGACTAGCGGGAGACGAGCAGTACTTC
TRBD1	TRBV6-1	TRBJ1-2	NA	14	CASSEPTGTDGYTF	TGTGCCAGCAGTGAGCCTACCGGGACAGATGGCTACACCTTC
NA	TRBV9	TRBJ1-1	NA	13	CASSAGTGAEAFF	TGTGCCAGCAGCGCCGGGACGGGGGCTGAAGCTTTCTTT
NA	TRBV29-1	TRBJ2-1	NA	17	CSVEAVTSSYSYNEQFF	TGCAGCGTTGAGGCCGTCACTAGCAGCTACTCCTACAATGAGCAGTTCTTC
TRBD1	TRBV13	TRBJ2-5	NA	13	CASSWGQGETQYF	TGTGCCAGCAGTTGGGGACAGGGAGAGACCCAGTACTTC
NA	TRBV29-1	TRBJ2-5	NA	13	CSVGAGGQETQYF	TGCAGCGTTGGAGCGGGCGGTCAAGAGACCCAGTACTTC
TRBD1	TRBV4-1	TRBJ1-1	NA	14	CASSQGDRDTEAFF	TGCGCCAGCAGCCAAGGGGACAGGGACACTGAAGCTTTCTTT
NA	TRBV10-3	TRBJ1-2	NA	15	CAIRADWAGGYGYTF	TGTGCCATCAGGGCGGACTGGGCCGGGGGCTATGGCTACACCTTC
TRBD2	TRBV10-3	TRBJ2-3	NA	16	CAINIGSGIDTDTQYF	TGTGCCATCAACATTGGGAGCGGGATTGACACAGATACGCAGTATTTT
TRBD2	TRBV11-1	TRBJ2-7	NA	16	CASSLAVAGGPYEQYF	TGTGCCAGCAGCTTAGCTGTAGCGGGAGGCCCCTACGAGCAGTACTTC
NA	TRBV4-1	TRBJ1-4	NA	15	CANSPGAFNEKELFF	TGCGCCAACAGCCCGGGAGCCTTTAATGAAAAAGAGCTGTTTTTT
NA	TRBV9	TRBJ1-2	NA	13	CASSVSGNYGYTF	TGTGCCAGCAGCGTATCAGGGAACTATGGCTACACCTTC
NA	TRBV4-3	TRBJ1-4	NA	16	CASSQEGATDSEKLFF	TGCGCCAGCAGCCAAGAAGGGGCGACAGATAGTGAAAAACTGTTTTTT
TRBD1	TRBV7-3	TRBJ2-6	NA	19	CASSSTGGHILSGANVLTF	TGTGCCAGCAGCTCTACAGGGGGCCACATCCTCTCTGGGGCCAACGTCCTGACTTTC
NA	TRBV5-1	TRBJ2-3	NA	12	CASSISPDTQYF	TGCGCCAGCAGCATATCCCCCGATACGCAGTATTTT
TRBD2	TRBV6-1	TRBJ2-7	NA	13	CASSLAGSIEQYF	TGTGCCAGCAGTCTAGCGGGATCTATCGAGCAGTACTTC
TRBD1	TRBV28	TRBJ1-5	NA	14	CASSRDRERQPQHF	TGTGCCAGCAGCAGGGACAGGGAGAGACAGCCCCAGCATTTT
TRBD1	TRBV30	TRBJ1-2	NA	14	CAWTRMTGTYGYTF	TGTGCCTGGACCCGAATGACAGGGACCTATGGCTACACCTTC
NA	TRBV6-5	TRBJ1-1	NA	13	CASRLNMNTEAFF	TGTGCCAGCAGACTTAATATGAACACTGAAGCTTTCTTT
TRBD1	TRBV7-2	TRBJ2-7	NA	14	CASSSWTGSYEQYF	TGTGCCAGCAGCTCATGGACAGGCTCCTACGAGCAGTACTTC
NA	TRBV7-2	TRBJ1-5	NA	15	CASSLALASNQPQHF	TGTGCCAGCAGCTTAGCGCTGGCCAGCAATCAGCCCCAGCATTTT
NA	TRBV2	TRBJ1-2	NA	11	CASSVSYGYTF	TGTGCCAGCAGTGTCTCCTATGGCTACACCTTC
NA	TRBV6-1	TRBJ2-3	once	13	CASRAFTTDTQYF	TGTGCCAGCAGAGCCTTTACTACGGATACGCAGTATTTT
NA	TRBV7-9	TRBJ2-1	NA	16	CASSLGPIGSYNEQFF	TGTGCCAGCAGCTTAGGTCCAATCGGCTCCTACAATGAGCAGTTCTTC
TRBD1	TRBV27	TRBJ2-7	NA	15	CASSLRDRGPYEQYF	TGTGCCAGCAGTTTAAGGGACAGGGGACCCTACGAGCAGTACTTC
NA	TRBV27	TRBJ1-2	NA	15	CASSLSNIGPNGYTF	TGTGCCAGCAGTTTATCGAATATCGGTCCTAATGGCTACACCTTC
TRBD2	TRBV5-1	TRBJ2-3	NA	17	CASSPRTSGSLPDTQYF	TGCGCCAGCAGCCCCCGGACTAGCGGGAGTTTGCCAGATACGCAGTATTTT
NA	TRBV9	TRBJ1-4	NA	16	CASSQSGAGLGEKLFF	TGTGCCAGCAGCCAGAGCGGGGCGGGTTTAGGGGAAAAACTGTTTTTT
NA	TRBV11-2	TRBJ2-7	NA	14	CASSTGLRLAEQYF	TGTGCCAGCAGCACGGGACTCCGCCTCGCCGAGCAGTACTTC
TRBD1	TRBV5-6	TRBJ2-7	NA	16	CASSLLRGQGTYEQYF	TGTGCCAGCAGCCTCTTGAGGGGACAGGGAACCTACGAGCAGTACTTC
NA	TRBV6-1	TRBJ2-5	NA	15	CASSEASGVGETQYF	TGTGCCAGCAGTGAAGCTTCGGGAGTGGGAGAGACCCAGTACTTC
NA	TRBV5-4	TRBJ1-1	NA	14	CASSLDFMNTEAFF	TGTGCCAGCAGCTTAGACTTCATGAACACTGAAGCTTTCTTT
TRBD2	TRBV2	TRBJ2-1	NA	15	CASTLLAGAMNEQFF	TGTGCCAGCACCTTACTAGCGGGAGCAATGAATGAGCAGTTCTTC
NA	TRBV30	TRBJ1-5	NA	15	CAWSGGEKLGQPQHF	TGTGCCTGGAGTGGGGGGGAAAAACTCGGGCAGCCCCAGCATTTT
NA	TRBV7-9	TRBJ1-1	NA	13	CASSPQGVTEAFF	TGTGCCAGCAGTCCACAGGGTGTCACTGAAGCTTTCTTT
NA	TRBV4-1	TRBJ2-7	NA	19	CASSQVAPKLGHSAYEQYF	TGCGCCAGCAGCCAAGTAGCGCCGAAACTAGGGCACAGCGCCTACGAGCAGTACTTC
NA	TRBV7-9	TRBJ1-1	NA	14	CASSAPGVNTEAFF	TGTGCCAGCAGCGCCCCCGGGGTTAACACTGAAGCTTTCTTT
NA	TRBV19	TRBJ1-5	NA	14	CASLKSYSNQPQHF	TGTGCCAGTCTTAAGAGCTATAGCAATCAGCCCCAGCATTTT
NA	TRBV27	TRBJ1-1	NA	13	CASSLSGATEAFF	TGTGCCAGCAGTTTATCAGGGGCGACGGAAGCTTTCTTT
TRBD2	TRBV2	TRBJ2-7	NA	15	CASTPLAGGLYEQYF	TGTGCCAGCACACCTCTAGCGGGAGGGCTGTACGAGCAGTACTTC
TRBD2	TRBV28	TRBJ2-7	NA	14	CASDGTSGPYEQYF	TGTGCCAGCGATGGGACTAGCGGGCCCTACGAGCAGTACTTC
NA	TRBV21-1	TRBJ1-5	NA	18	CASSKATIDRGGNQPQHF	TGTGCCAGCAGCAAAGCGACAATAGACAGGGGGGGCAATCAGCCCCAGCATTTT
TRBD1	TRBV28	TRBJ1-2	NA	15	CASSSPSTGMDGYTF	TGTGCCAGCAGTTCCCCCTCGACAGGGATGGATGGCTACACCTTC